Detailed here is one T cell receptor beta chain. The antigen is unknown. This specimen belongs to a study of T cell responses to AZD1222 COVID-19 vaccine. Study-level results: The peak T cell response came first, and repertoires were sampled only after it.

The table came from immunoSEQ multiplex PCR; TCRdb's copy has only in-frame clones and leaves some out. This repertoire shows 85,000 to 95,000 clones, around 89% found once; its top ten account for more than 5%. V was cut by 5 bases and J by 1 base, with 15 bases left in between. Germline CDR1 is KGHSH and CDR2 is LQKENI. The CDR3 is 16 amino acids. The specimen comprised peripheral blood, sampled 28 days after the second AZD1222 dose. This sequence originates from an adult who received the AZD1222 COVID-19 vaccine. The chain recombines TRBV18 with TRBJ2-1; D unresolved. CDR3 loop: CASSSGDGVSYNEQFF. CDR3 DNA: TGTGCCAGCTCATCAGGAGACGGAGTATCCTACAATGAGCAGTTCTTC.